Sequencing of this T cell receptor beta chain was carried out in a study of CD8 T cells in Susac syndrome. J lost 3 bases, V lost 2 bases, and 9 bases had no gene match. The CDR3 extends over 17 amino acids. Looked up from germline, CDR1 is SGHRS and CDR2 is YFSETQ. Random-hexamer reverse transcription was applied to roughly 0.5 to 1 ug RNA. TCRdb re-called the immunoSEQ multiplex PCR reads with MiXCR, one entry per CDR3 protein. The sample lists almost 450,000 distinct CDR3 sequences, more than 70% occurring once. The J gene is TRBJ1-4, the V gene TRBV5-1, with TRBD1 matching over 8 bases. The sequencing input was CD8+ T cells from PBMCs. The receptor was isolated from a human donor with multiple sclerosis. The CDR3 DNA reads as TGCGCCAGCAGCTTTACAGGACAGGGTAGACCTAATGAAAAACTGTTTTTT. Protein: CASSFTGQGRPNEKLFF.